The 10 T cell receptor beta chains reported below all come from one sample, sequenced in a study of cytomegalovirus exposure and HLA in healthy donors. The study ran its PCR with 60 Vbeta and 13 Jbeta primers. TCRdb's table, derived via immunoSEQ multiplex PCR, lists solely in-frame clones and lacks some. The sample data list 70,000 to 80,000 clones. The sample was PBMCs. The receptors were gathered from a man in his forties in good health and CMV-seronegative.

The chain is built from TRBV2 and TRBJ1-6; D gene uncertain. The CDR3 runs 12 residues. The germline gives CDR1 SNHLY, CDR2 FYNNEI. Trimming removed 8 bases from V and 6 bases from J, with 8 bases in between. DNA of the CDR3: TGTGCCAGCTCGAGGGTTAATTCACCCCTCCACTTT. Protein product: CASSRVNSPLHF.

The rearrangement links TRBV6-4 to TRBJ2-1; 11 bases are a match to TRBD1. The CDR3 is 13 amino acids. V was pared by 8 bases and J by 8 bases, with 5 bases of the junction left unmatched. Germline CDR1 and CDR2: MRHNA and SNTAGT. CDR3 region: CASGQGATDEQFF. The CDR3 coding sequence is TGTGCCAGCGGACAGGGGGCGACGGATGAGCAGTTCTTC.

The rearrangement links TRBV30 to TRBJ2-1, with D possibly being TRBD1 (6 bases). This CDR3 is built from 16 residues. Germline CDR1 GTSNPN, CDR2 SVGIG (reference sequence). V lost 2 bases and J lost 11, with 25 bases in between. CDR3 nucleotides: TGTGCCTGGAGTCCGACCGTAGCAGGGGACCGGGAAAAGCAGTTCTTC. Encoded protein: CAWSPTVAGDREKQFF.

The chain links TRBV7-3 to TRBJ2-6; a possible D gene is TRBD1 (5 bases). The V end was cut by 4 bases, the J end by 6 bases, with 13 bases between. This CDR3 spans 15 amino acids. CDR1 and CDR2 (germline): SGHTA, FQGTGA. In DNA form, the CDR3 reads TGTGCCAGCAGCTGGGGCAATGGTGAGGCCAACGTCCTGACTTTC. Its translation is CASSWGNGEANVLTF. Based on the CDR3 plus reference TRBV7-3 and TRBJ2-6, the full variable domain is GAGVSQTPSNKVTEKGKYVELRCDPISGHTALYWYRQSLGQGPEFLIYFQGTGAADDSGLPNDRFFAVRPEGSVSTLKIQRTERGDSAVYLCASSWGNGEANVLTFGAGSRLTVL.

J is TRBJ2-1 and V is TRBV6-5; D possibly corresponds to TRBD1 (6 bases). CDR3 length: 16 amino acids. V dropped 2 bases and J dropped 3 bases, with 14 bases sitting between them. Looked up from germline, CDR1 is MNHEY and CDR2 is SVGAGI. The CDR3 DNA is TGTGCCAGCAGTTACGGGACACAAACTTACTACAATGAGCAGTTCTTC. Residues: CASSYGTQTYYNEQFF.

The chain employs TRBV2 and TRBJ1-6, with D possibly being TRBD1 (5 bases). The CDR3 length is 15 residues. The V gene's germline CDR1 is SNHLY and CDR2 FYNNEI. The ends were cut back, 1 base at V and 4 bases at J, with 8 bases in the middle. The chain's CDR3 is CASSEEGHYNSPLHF. Written as DNA, the CDR3 is TGTGCCAGCAGTGAAGAGGGGCATTATAATTCACCCCTCCACTTT.

The chain is built from TRBV9 and TRBJ2-6, with 8 bases identical to TRBD1. The ends lost 3 bases at V and 0 bases at J; junction bases unmatched: 8. Germline V gives CDR1 SGDLS, CDR2 YYNGEE. CDR3 length: 18 amino acids. DNA for the CDR3: TGTGCCAGCAGCGCCGGGACAGGCTATCTCTCTGGGGCCAACGTCCTGACTTTC. It encodes CASSAGTGYLSGANVLTF.

The rearrangement uses TRBV6-5 and TRBJ1-1, with D maybe TRBD1 (5 bases). CDR3 size: 15 residues. Germline V CDR1 and CDR2: MNHEY, SVGAGI. V lost 2 bases to trimming and J lost 1 base, with 11 bases between them. The CDR3 region has the DNA TGTGCCAGCAGTTACGGGGCAGGGCGGAACACTGAAGCTTTCTTT. The encoded protein is CASSYGAGRNTEAFF.

The V and J genes are TRBV7-9 and TRBJ1-5, with D possibly being TRBD1 (6 bases). Germline loops: CDR1 SEHNR, CDR2 FQNEAQ (reference sequence). This CDR3 is 15 amino acids long. With 3 bases removed from V and 3 bases from J, the gap between germline ends came to 12 bases. This CDR3 reads CASSLGGRDNQPQHF. The DNA for the CDR3 is TGTGCCAGCAGCTTGGGGGGGCGCGACAATCAGCCCCAGCATTTT.

The V gene is TRBV6-1, the J gene TRBJ1-1; no reliable D call. The CDR3 length is 12 residues. Germline V gives CDR1 MNHNS, CDR2 SASEGT. The V end lost 6 bases, the J end lost 4 bases, and 9 bases lay between the germline ends. This chain's CDR3 is CASRVDITEAFF. The CDR3, as DNA: TGTGCCAGCAGGGTTGACATCACTGAAGCTTTCTTT.